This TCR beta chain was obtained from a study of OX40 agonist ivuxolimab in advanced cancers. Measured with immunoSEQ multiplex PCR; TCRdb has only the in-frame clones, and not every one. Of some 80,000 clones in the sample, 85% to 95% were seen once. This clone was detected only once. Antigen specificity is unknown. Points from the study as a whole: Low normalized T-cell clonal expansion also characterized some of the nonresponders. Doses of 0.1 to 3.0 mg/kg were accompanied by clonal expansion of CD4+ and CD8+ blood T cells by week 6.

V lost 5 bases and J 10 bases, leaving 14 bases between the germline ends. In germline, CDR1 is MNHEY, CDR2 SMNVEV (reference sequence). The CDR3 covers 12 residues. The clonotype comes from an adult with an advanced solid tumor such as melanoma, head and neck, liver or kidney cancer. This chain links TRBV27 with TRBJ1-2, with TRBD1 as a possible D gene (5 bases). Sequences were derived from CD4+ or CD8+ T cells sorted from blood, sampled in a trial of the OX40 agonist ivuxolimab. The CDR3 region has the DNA TGTGCCAGCAGTGATAGCGAGGGGTCCTACACCTTC. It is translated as CASSDSEGSYTF.